This TCR beta chain was recovered during a study of regulatory T cells in long-lasting Graves disease. This clonotype came up a few times. This could be a read error, since a much larger clone is one nucleotide away. Per the germline V gene, CDR1 is DFQATT and CDR2 is SNEGSKA (reference sequence). This CDR3 has 14 residues. The V and J ends lost 5 bases and 3 bases, in that order; junction bases with no gene match: 10. Through Arm-PCR of CDR3 regions and iRepertoire HTBI primers, TCR beta libraries were built. TCRdb fed the multiplex PCR reads into MiXCR, producing one record per CDR3 protein. The data hold 400,000 to 500,000 distinct CDR3 sequences, with 20% to 25% observed a single time. The time point denotes: persistent/refractory GD, antithyroid drugs over 5 years with positive TRAb. PBMCs provided the RNA from which the TCR library was made.

The sequencing here drew on peripheral blood mononuclear cells (PBMCs), taken when the disease was refractory, from a patient treated with antithyroid drugs. This receptor was taken from a female donor with Graves disease. The V gene is TRBV20-1, the J gene TRBJ2-7, with 7 bases aligning to TRBD1. CDR3 protein: CSALPGTEGYEQYF. CDR3 coding DNA: TGCAGTGCTCTTCCCGGGACAGAAGGCTACGAGCAGTACTTC.